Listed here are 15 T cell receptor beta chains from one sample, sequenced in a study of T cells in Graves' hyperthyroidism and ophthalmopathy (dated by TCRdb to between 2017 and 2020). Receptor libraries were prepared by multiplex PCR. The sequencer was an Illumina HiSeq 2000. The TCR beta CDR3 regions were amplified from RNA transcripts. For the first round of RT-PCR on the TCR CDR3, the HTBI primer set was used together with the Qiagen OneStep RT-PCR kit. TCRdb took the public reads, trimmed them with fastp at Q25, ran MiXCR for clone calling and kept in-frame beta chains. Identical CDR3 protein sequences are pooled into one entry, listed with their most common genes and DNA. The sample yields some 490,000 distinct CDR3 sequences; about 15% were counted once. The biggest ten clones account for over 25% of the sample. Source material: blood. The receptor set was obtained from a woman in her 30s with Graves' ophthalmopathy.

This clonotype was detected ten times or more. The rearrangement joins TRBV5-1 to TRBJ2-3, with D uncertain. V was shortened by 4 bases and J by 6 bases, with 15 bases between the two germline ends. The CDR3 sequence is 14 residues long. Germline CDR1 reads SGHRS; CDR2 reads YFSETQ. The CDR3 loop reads CASSLSTFGDTQYF. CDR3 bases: TGCGCCAGCAGCCTATCGACGTTCGGGGATACGCAGTATTTT. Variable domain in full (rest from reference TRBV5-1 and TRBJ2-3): KAGVTQTPRYLIKTRGQQVTLSCSPISGHRSVSWYQQTPGQGLQFLFEYFSETQRNKGNFPGRFSGRQFSNSRSEMNVSTLELGDSALYLCASSLSTFGDTQYFGPGTRLTVL.

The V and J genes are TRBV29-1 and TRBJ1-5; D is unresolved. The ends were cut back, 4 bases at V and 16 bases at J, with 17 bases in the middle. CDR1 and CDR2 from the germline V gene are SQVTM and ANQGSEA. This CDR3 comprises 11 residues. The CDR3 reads CSVGKDGIVHF. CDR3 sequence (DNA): TGCAGCGTTGGTAAAGACGGAATAGTCCATTTT.

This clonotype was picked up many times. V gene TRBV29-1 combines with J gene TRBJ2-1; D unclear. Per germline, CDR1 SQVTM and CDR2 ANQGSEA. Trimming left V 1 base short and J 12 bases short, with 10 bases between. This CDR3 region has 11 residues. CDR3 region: CSVEGDLGQFF. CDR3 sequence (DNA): TGCAGCGTTGAAGGGGATCTGGGGCAGTTCTTC.

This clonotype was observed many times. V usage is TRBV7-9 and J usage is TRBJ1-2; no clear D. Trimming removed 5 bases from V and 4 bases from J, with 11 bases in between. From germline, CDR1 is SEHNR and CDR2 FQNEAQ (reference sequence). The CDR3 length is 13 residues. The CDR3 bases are TGTGCCAGCAGCCCCCGCGGGATCTATGGCTACACCTTC. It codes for CASSPRGIYGYTF. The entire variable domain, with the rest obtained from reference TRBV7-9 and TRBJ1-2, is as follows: DTGVSQNPRHKITKRGQNVTFRCDPISEHNRLYWYRQTLGQGPEFLTYFQNEAQLEKSRLLSDRFSAERPKGSFSTLEIQRTEQGDSAMYLCASSPRGIYGYTFGSGTRLTVV.

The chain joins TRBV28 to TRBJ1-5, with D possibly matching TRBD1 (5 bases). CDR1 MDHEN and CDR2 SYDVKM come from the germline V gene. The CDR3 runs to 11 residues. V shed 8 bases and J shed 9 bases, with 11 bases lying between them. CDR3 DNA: TGTGCCAGCGGACAACCTTTGCCCCAGCATTTT. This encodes CASGQPLPQHF. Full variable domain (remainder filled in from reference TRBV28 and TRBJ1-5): DVKVTQSSRYLVKRTGEKVFLECVQDMDHENMFWYRQDPGLGLRLIYFSYDVKMKEKGDIPEGYSVSREKKERFSLILESASTNQTSMYLCASGQPLPQHFGDGTRLSIL.

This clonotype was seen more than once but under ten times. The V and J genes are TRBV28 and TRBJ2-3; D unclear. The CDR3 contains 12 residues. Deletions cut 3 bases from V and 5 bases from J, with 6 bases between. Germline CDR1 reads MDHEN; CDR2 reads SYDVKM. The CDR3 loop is CASSFSEDTQYF. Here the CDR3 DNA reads TGTGCCAGCAGTTTTTCTGAAGATACGCAGTATTTT.

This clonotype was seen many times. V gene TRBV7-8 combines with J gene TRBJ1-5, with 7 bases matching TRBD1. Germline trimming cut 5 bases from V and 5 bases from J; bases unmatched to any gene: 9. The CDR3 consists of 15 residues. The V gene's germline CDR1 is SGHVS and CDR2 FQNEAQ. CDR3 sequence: CASSHGQVLDQPQHF. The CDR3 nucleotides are TGTGCCAGCAGCCACGGACAGGTATTGGATCAGCCCCAGCATTTT.

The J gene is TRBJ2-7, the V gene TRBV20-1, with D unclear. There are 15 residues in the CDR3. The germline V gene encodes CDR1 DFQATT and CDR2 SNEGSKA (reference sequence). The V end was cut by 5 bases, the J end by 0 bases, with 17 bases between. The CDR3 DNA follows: TGCAGTGCTTCCCCCCCGTCTGCGGTCTCCTACGAGCAGTACTTC. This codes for CSASPPSAVSYEQYF.

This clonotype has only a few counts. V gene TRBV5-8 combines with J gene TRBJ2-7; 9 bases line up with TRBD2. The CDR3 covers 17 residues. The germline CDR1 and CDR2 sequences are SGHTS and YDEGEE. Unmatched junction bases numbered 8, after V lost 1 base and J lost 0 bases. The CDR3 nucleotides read TGTGCCAGCAGCTTGCGGGCGGGGGGGGTATTCTCCTACGAGCAGTACTTC. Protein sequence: CASSLRAGGVFSYEQYF.

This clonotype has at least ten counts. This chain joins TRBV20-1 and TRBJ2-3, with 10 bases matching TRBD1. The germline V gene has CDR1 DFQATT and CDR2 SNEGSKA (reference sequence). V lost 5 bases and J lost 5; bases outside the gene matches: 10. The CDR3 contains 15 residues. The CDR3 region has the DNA TGCAGTGCTGCGCCGGGACAGGGGACCAGAGATACGCAGTATTTT. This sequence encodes CSAAPGQGTRDTQYF.

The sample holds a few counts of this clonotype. The CDR3 reads CASRRRGDQPQHF. The CDR3 coding sequence is TGTGCCAGCAGGCGCAGGGGGGATCAGCCCCAGCATTTT. The genes are TRBV6-2 or TRBV6-3 and TRBJ1-5; 7 nucleotides line up with TRBD1. CDR3 length: 13 residues. From germline, CDR1 is MNHEY and CDR2 SVGEGT. Germline trimming cut 6 bases from V and 5 bases from J; bases unmatched to any gene: 4.

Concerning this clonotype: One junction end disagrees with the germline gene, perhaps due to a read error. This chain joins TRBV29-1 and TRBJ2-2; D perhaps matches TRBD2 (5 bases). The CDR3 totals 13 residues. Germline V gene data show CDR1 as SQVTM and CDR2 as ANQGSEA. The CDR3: CSVGKVNTGEPFF. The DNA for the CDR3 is TGCAGCGTTGGTAAGGTGAACACCGGGGAGCCGTTTTTT.

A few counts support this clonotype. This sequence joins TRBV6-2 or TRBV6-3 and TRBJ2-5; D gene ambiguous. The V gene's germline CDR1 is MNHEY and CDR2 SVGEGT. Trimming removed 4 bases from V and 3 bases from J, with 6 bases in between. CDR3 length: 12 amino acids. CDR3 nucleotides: TGTGCCAGCAGTTTTCCCGAAGAGACCCAGTACTTC. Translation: CASSFPEETQYF.

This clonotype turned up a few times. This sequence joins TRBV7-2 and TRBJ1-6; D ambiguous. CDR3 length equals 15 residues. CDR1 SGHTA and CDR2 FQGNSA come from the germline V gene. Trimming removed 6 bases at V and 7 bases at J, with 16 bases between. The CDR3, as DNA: TGTGCCAGCAGTTTTGGTACAATAGGCAATTCACCCCTCCACTTT. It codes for CASSFGTIGNSPLHF.

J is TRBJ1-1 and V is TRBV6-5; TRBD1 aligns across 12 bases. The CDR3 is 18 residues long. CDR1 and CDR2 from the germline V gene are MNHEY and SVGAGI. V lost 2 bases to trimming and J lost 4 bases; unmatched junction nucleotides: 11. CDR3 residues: CASSYPLGDRGRSTEAFF. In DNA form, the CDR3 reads TGTGCCAGCAGTTACCCCTTGGGGGACAGGGGGCGGAGCACTGAAGCTTTCTTT.